Listed below are T cell receptor beta chains from one sample, sequenced in a study of early T cells in non-severe SARS-CoV-2 infection. TCRdb recomputed calls from the 5' RACE reads with MiXCR, one row per CDR3 protein. The table records 70,000 or so distinct CDR3 sequences, over 9.5% of them present only once. Here the sequenced sample was whole blood, taken at baseline. These receptors came from an adult who was a healthcare worker with PCR-confirmed SARS-CoV-2 infection or an uninfected control (not recorded which). Each CDR3 is given with its conserved first and last residue. The order of the fields is D gene, clone size, CDR3 length, J gene, V gene, CDR3 DNA, CDR3 protein. The D gene is left open where the match is weak. Size is stated for part of the rows, as once, few or many counts, or as a class when the clone is expanded.

d_call: -; clone_size: -; cdr3_length: 12; j_call: TRBJ2-1; v_call: TRBV29-1; cdr3_nt: TGCAGCGTTGCCTTGGAGTACAATGAGCAGTTCTTC; cdr3_aa: CSVALEYNEQFF
d_call: TRBD2; clone_size: many; cdr3_length: 17; j_call: TRBJ2-3; v_call: TRBV30; cdr3_nt: TGTGCCTGGGGGACTAGCGGGAAAACCAAGGGGTCGGATACGCAGTATTTT; cdr3_aa: CAWGTSGKTKGSDTQYF
d_call: -; clone_size: -; cdr3_length: 13; j_call: TRBJ1-1; v_call: TRBV11-3; cdr3_nt: TGTGCCAGCAGCTTAGGTCGGAACTCTGAAGCTTTCTTT; cdr3_aa: CASSLGRNSEAFF
d_call: TRBD2; clone_size: -; cdr3_length: 14; j_call: TRBJ2-3; v_call: TRBV10-2; cdr3_nt: TGCGCCAGCAGTCCACTAGCGGTCCCGGATACGCAGTATTTT; cdr3_aa: CASSPLAVPDTQYF
d_call: -; clone_size: -; cdr3_length: 12; j_call: TRBJ2-5; v_call: TRBV5-6; cdr3_nt: TGTGCCAGCGGACGACAGCAAGAGACCCAGTACTTC; cdr3_aa: CASGRQQETQYF
d_call: TRBD1; clone_size: few; cdr3_length: 17; j_call: TRBJ1-1; v_call: TRBV3-1; cdr3_nt: TGTGCCAGCAGCCAAGAGGGACAGAGACCCCAGAACACTGAAGCTTTCTTT; cdr3_aa: CASSQEGQRPQNTEAFF
d_call: TRBD1; clone_size: many; cdr3_length: 15; j_call: TRBJ1-3; v_call: TRBV7-2; cdr3_nt: TGTGCCAGCAGCTTAGCGGGACAGGGACTGGCTACCATATATTTT; cdr3_aa: CASSLAGQGLATIYF
d_call: -; clone_size: few; cdr3_length: 15; j_call: TRBJ1-4; v_call: TRBV12-3/TRBV12-4; cdr3_nt: TGTGCCAGCAGTCCCAGGGGACAAATTAATGAAAAACTGTTTTTT; cdr3_aa: CASSPRGQINEKLFF
d_call: -; clone_size: many; cdr3_length: 16; j_call: TRBJ2-1; v_call: TRBV19; cdr3_nt: TGTGCCAGTAGTGTAGCAGAATACCCCAATCCCAATGAGCAGTTCTTC; cdr3_aa: CASSVAEYPNPNEQFF
d_call: -; clone_size: few; cdr3_length: 15; j_call: TRBJ1-3; v_call: TRBV30; cdr3_nt: TGTGCCTGGAGTGGAGGGATGTACTCTGGAAACACCATATATTTT; cdr3_aa: CAWSGGMYSGNTIYF
d_call: -; clone_size: once; cdr3_length: 11; j_call: TRBJ2-1; v_call: TRBV11-1; cdr3_nt: TGTGCCAGCAGATACACGGGAGAGCAGTTCTTC; cdr3_aa: CASRYTGEQFF
d_call: -; clone_size: -; cdr3_length: 15; j_call: TRBJ2-1; v_call: TRBV18; cdr3_nt: TGTGCCAGCTCACCACCCATGTCAGCCAACAATGAGCAGTTCTTC; cdr3_aa: CASSPPMSANNEQFF
d_call: -; clone_size: once; cdr3_length: 14; j_call: TRBJ2-7; v_call: TRBV7-2; cdr3_nt: TGTGCCAGCAGCCGGTGGGGCGATGTCTACGAGCAGTACTTC; cdr3_aa: CASSRWGDVYEQYF
d_call: -; clone_size: -; cdr3_length: 9; j_call: TRBJ2-3; v_call: TRBV20-1; cdr3_nt: TGCAGTGCTACAGATACGCAGTATTTT; cdr3_aa: CSATDTQYF
d_call: -; clone_size: -; cdr3_length: 16; j_call: TRBJ2-7; v_call: TRBV27; cdr3_nt: TGTGCCAGCGTCCGGACGGGCTTGTTTGGCTCCTACGAGCAGTACTTC; cdr3_aa: CASVRTGLFGSYEQYF
d_call: -; clone_size: many; cdr3_length: 15; j_call: TRBJ1-4; v_call: TRBV19; cdr3_nt: TGTGCCACCAACGGCGAGGCAGGATTTAATGAAAAACTGTTTTTT; cdr3_aa: CATNGEAGFNEKLFF
d_call: -; clone_size: few; cdr3_length: 13; j_call: TRBJ2-1; v_call: TRBV18; cdr3_nt: TGTGCCAGCTCACCCGGGGCGGCCCATGAGCAGTTCTTC; cdr3_aa: CASSPGAAHEQFF
d_call: -; clone_size: -; cdr3_length: 12; j_call: TRBJ1-1; v_call: TRBV6-6; cdr3_nt: TGTGCCAGCAGTTACGGGTCCACTGAAGCTTTCTTT; cdr3_aa: CASSYGSTEAFF